This T cell receptor beta chain is drawn from a study of identical twins. A universal primer site came from template switching; cDNA carried unique molecular identifiers. One entry per CDR3 protein, called by TCRdb with MiXCR from the 5' RACE reads. Altogether approximately 550,000 distinct CDR3 sequences are present, 20% to 25% being singletons, with the ten largest covering 0.4% to 0.6%. Germline CDR1 is SGHRS and CDR2 is YFSETQ. The CDR3 has 16 amino acids. V was pared by 0 bases and J by 6 bases, with 16 bases between. The same data also contributed to another study, on yellow fever vaccine responses in identical twins.

Sequenced input: CD4+ T cells sorted from blood. The receptor comes from a young woman in good health. The chain couples TRBV5-1 to TRBJ2-1; D is ambiguous. CDR3 bases: TGCGCCAGCAGCTTGGTAGATTTTTGGGTTGTCAATGAGCAGTTCTTC. The encoded protein is CASSLVDFWVVNEQFF.